A selection of T cell receptor beta chains follows, all from one sample in a study of cytomegalovirus exposure and HLA in healthy donors. Produced via immunoSEQ multiplex PCR; TCRdb's table is partial and in-frame only. The sample lists fewer than 200,000 clones; approximately 80% were seen once. Source material: PBMCs. Every receptor here comes from a woman aged 45-59 years in good health and CMV-seropositive. CDR3s include the opening cysteine and the closing phenylalanine or tryptophan. Each record gives: D gene, clone size, J gene, V gene, CDR3 protein, CDR3 DNA. The D gene is left open where the match is weak. Clone size, where shown, is once, few, many, or a class for clones that have expanded.

>.|.|TRBJ1-2|TRBV29-1
CSALSLSSGEEGYGYTF
TGCAGCGCCCTATCCCTTTCGTCGGGGGAGGAAGGCTATGGCTACACCTTC
>.|.|TRBJ1-1|TRBV2
CASSDKLMNTEAFF
TGTGCCAGCAGTGATAAACTGATGAACACTGAAGCTTTCTTT
>TRBD1|.|TRBJ1-1|TRBV4-3
CASSQTGASTEAFF
TGCGCCAGCAGCCAGACAGGGGCGAGCACTGAAGCTTTCTTT
>TRBD2|.|TRBJ2-1|TRBV13
CASSPFGLAGEGYNEQFF
TGTGCCAGCAGCCCCTTCGGACTAGCGGGGGAGGGATACAATGAGCAGTTCTTC
>TRBD1|.|TRBJ1-3|TRBV5-6
CASSRGTAGNTIYF
TGTGCCAGCAGCCGCGGGACAGCTGGAAACACCATATATTTT
>TRBD2|once|TRBJ2-7|TRBV28
CASRATGLAGPYPSYEQYF
TGTGCCAGCAGGGCGACGGGACTAGCGGGACCATACCCCTCCTACGAGCAGTACTTC
>.|.|TRBJ2-6|TRBV28
CASMERTGANVLTF
TGTGCCAGCATGGAGAGAACTGGGGCCAACGTCCTGACTTTC
>.|few|TRBJ1-5|TRBV19
CASAQGQPQHF
TGTGCCAGTGCCCAGGGACAGCCCCAGCATTTT
>TRBD2|.|TRBJ2-7|TRBV5-1
CASSLVVSGGTYEQYF
TGCGCCAGCAGCTTGGTTGTTAGCGGGGGTACCTACGAGCAGTACTTC
>TRBD1|.|TRBJ1-2|TRBV7-9
CSSSDTQGAAIYGYTF
TGTTCCAGCAGCGACACCCAGGGGGCCGCGATCTATGGCTACACCTTC
>.|.|TRBJ1-2|TRBV5-5
CASSLGRGWAYGYTF
TGTGCCAGCAGCTTGGGTCGGGGATGGGCCTATGGCTACACCTTC
>TRBD1|.|TRBJ1-2|TRBV10-3
CAISASGQGADGYTF
TGTGCCATCAGTGCCTCCGGACAGGGGGCCGACGGCTACACCTTC
>.|.|TRBJ2-5|TRBV5-8
CASRPGTRNQETQYF
TGTGCCAGCAGGCCCGGGACTCGAAACCAAGAGACCCAGTACTTC
>.|few|TRBJ1-1|TRBV4-1
CASSQDSTGNTEAFF
TGCGCCAGCAGCCAAGATTCCACGGGGAACACTGAAGCTTTCTTT
>.|.|TRBJ1-2|TRBV25-1
CASSVSDSAASRF
TGTGCCAGCAGTGTTTCCGACTCTGCCGCTAGTAGATTC
>.|.|TRBJ1-3|TRBV5-1
CASSPQTGGTIYF
TGCGCCAGCAGCCCACAGACAGGCGGCACCATATATTTT
>TRBD1|few|TRBJ1-2|TRBV19
CASTDKSLRGTGHYTF
TGTGCCAGTACCGATAAATCTCTCCGCGGGACAGGGCACTACACCTTC
>.|.|TRBJ2-2|TRBV7-3
CASSPASGELFF
TGTGCCAGCAGCCCTGCTAGCGGGGAGCTGTTTTTT
>TRBD2|.|TRBJ2-7|TRBV4-2
CASSQAGDYNYEQYF
TGTGCCAGCAGCCAAGCCGGGGACTATAACTACGAGCAGTACTTC
>TRBD2|.|TRBJ2-3|TRBV18
CASSPWTSGRTDTQYF
TGTGCCAGCTCACCCTGGACTAGCGGGAGAACAGATACGCAGTATTTT
>TRBD1|.|TRBJ2-1|TRBV5-4
CASSFDRGSYNEQFF
TGTGCCAGCAGCTTCGACAGGGGCTCCTACAATGAGCAGTTCTTC
>.|few|TRBJ2-5|TRBV7-6
CASSLYYLEETQYF
TGTGCCAGCAGCCTCTACTACCTAGAGGAGACCCAGTACTTC
>.|.|TRBJ2-1|TRBV5-1
CASSVVRNEQFF
TGCGCCAGCAGCGTGGTTCGCAATGAGCAGTTCTTC
>TRBD1|few|TRBJ2-1|TRBV5-1
CASSLFTTGDNEQFF
TGCGCCAGCAGCTTATTTACGACAGGGGACAATGAGCAGTTCTTC
>.|.|TRBJ2-7|TRBV7-9
CASSTDSYEQYF
TGTGCCAGCAGCACCGACAGCTACGAGCAGTACTTC
>.|few|TRBJ1-2|TRBV7-9
CASSLAYGYTF
TGTGCCAGCAGCTTGGCCTATGGCTACACCTTC
>TRBD1|.|TRBJ1-5|TRBV6-1
CASSFDRESQPQHF
TGTGCCAGCAGTTTCGACAGGGAGAGCCAGCCCCAGCATTTT
>TRBD2|.|TRBJ2-7|TRBV7-9
CSSGRTSGIYEQYF
TGTTCCAGCGGACGGACTAGCGGGATCTACGAGCAGTACTTC
>.|.|TRBJ1-4|TRBV5-1
CASSEQGREKLFF
TGCGCCAGCAGCGAACAGGGAAGGGAAAAACTGTTTTTT
>TRBD2|.|TRBJ2-1|TRBV5-1
CASSRGGGSSYNEQFF
TGCGCCAGCAGTCGCGGTGGCGGGAGCTCCTACAATGAGCAGTTCTTC
>.|.|TRBJ1-5|TRBV19
CASGESRGYQPQHF
TGTGCCAGCGGGGAGTCCCGGGGGTATCAGCCCCAGCATTTT
>.|.|TRBJ2-5|TRBV7-9
CSSSLVGGGETQYF
TGTTCCAGCAGCTTAGTGGGAGGTGGAGAGACCCAGTACTTC
>.|.|TRBJ1-1|TRBV10-3
CAIMQRGGNTEAFF
TGTGCCATCATGCAAAGGGGAGGGAACACTGAAGCTTTCTTT
>.|.|TRBJ2-5|TRBV7-7
CASSRGDEETQYF
TGTGCTAGCTCCAGGGGGGACGAAGAGACCCAGTACTTC
>.|.|TRBJ1-5|TRBV19
CASSIDQWTRNTLQPQHF
TGTGCCAGTAGTATAGATCAATGGACACGTAATACTCTTCAGCCCCAGCATTTT
>.|.|TRBJ1-1|TRBV7-9
CSSSFGVRSTEAFF
TGTTCCAGCAGCTTCGGGGTTCGTAGCACTGAAGCTTTCTTT
>TRBD2|.|TRBJ2-3|TRBV10-3
CAISDRSGGLPDTQYF
TGTGCCATCAGTGATAGAAGCGGGGGGCTGCCAGATACGCAGTATTTT
>TRBD1|.|TRBJ1-4|TRBV7-2
CASSSLTGGYPEKLFF
TGTGCCAGCAGCTCGCTTACAGGGGGCTACCCCGAAAAACTGTTTTTT
>.|.|TRBJ1-4|TRBV5-1
CASSPPLWGGERATNEKLFF
TGCGCCAGCAGCCCTCCCTTATGGGGGGGAGAAAGGGCAACTAATGAAAAACTGTTTTTT
>.|.|TRBJ1-1|TRBV2
CASLGQPNTEAFF
TGTGCCAGCTTAGGACAGCCCAACACTGAAGCTTTCTTT
>TRBD2|.|TRBJ2-7|TRBV7-9
CASSLSSGRSNEQYF
TGTGCCAGCAGCTTAAGTAGCGGGAGAAGTAACGAGCAGTACTTC
>TRBD2|.|TRBJ2-1|TRBV5-1
CASSLSLAGSGEQFF
TGCGCCAGCAGCTTGTCACTAGCGGGATCCGGTGAGCAGTTCTTC
>.|.|TRBJ1-2|TRBV5-6
CASSLQANYGYTF
TGTGCCAGCAGCTTACAGGCTAACTATGGCTACACCTTC
>TRBD1|.|TRBJ2-7|TRBV7-3
CASSLARDSGYEQYF
TGTGCCAGCAGCTTAGCCCGGGACAGTGGCTACGAGCAGTACTTC
>TRBD2|few|TRBJ2-7|TRBV7-8
CASSLGLGFSYEQYF
TGTGCCAGCAGCTTGGGACTAGGTTTCTCCTACGAGCAGTACTTC
>TRBD1|.|TRBJ1-4|TRBV7-9
CASSPHPGQGPTTNEKLFF
TGTGCCAGCAGCCCGCACCCGGGACAGGGGCCCACAACTAATGAAAAACTGTTTTTT
>TRBD1|.|TRBJ2-3|TRBV7-9
CASSFFTGGTDTQYF
TGTGCCAGCAGCTTTTTCACAGGGGGAACAGATACGCAGTATTTT
>.|.|TRBJ1-1|TRBV28
CASSPGANTEAFF
TGTGCCAGCAGTCCCGGTGCGAACACTGAAGCTTTCTTT
>.|.|TRBJ2-2|TRBV11-2
CASSRQQGSGELFF
TGTGCCAGCAGCCGTCAACAGGGTTCCGGGGAGCTGTTTTTT
>TRBD2|.|TRBJ2-7|TRBV7-6
CASSLGDYLYEQYF
TGTGCCAGCAGCTTAGGGGACTACCTCTACGAGCAGTACTTC
>TRBD1|.|TRBJ1-1|TRBV7-9
CASSLPTGVRTEAFF
TGTGCCAGCAGCTTACCGACAGGGGTGCGCACTGAAGCTTTCTTT
>.|.|TRBJ2-2|TRBV9
CASSVVGGLNTGELFF
TGTGCCAGCAGCGTAGTTGGGGGGTTGAACACCGGGGAGCTGTTTTTT
>.|.|TRBJ1-1|TRBV14
CASSQDGGVYMNTEAFF
TGTGCCAGCAGCCAAGACGGGGGGGTATACATGAACACTGAAGCTTTCTTT
>TRBD2|once|TRBJ2-7|TRBV5-4
CASSSGTSAISVREQYF
TGTGCCAGCAGCTCCGGGACTAGCGCGATCTCAGTTCGGGAGCAGTACTTC
>.|.|TRBJ1-5|TRBV9
CASYQTNQPQHF
TGTGCCAGCTACCAAACAAATCAGCCCCAGCATTTT
>.|.|TRBJ1-2|TRBV15
CATSREGRGYTF
TGTGCCACCAGCAGAGAGGGCAGGGGCTACACCTTC